The present entry profiles one T cell receptor beta chain with its context. Its antigen is undetermined. The data originate from a study of post-analysis software for immune sequencing data. In the study overall: The patients showed relapsing-remitting, secondary progressive and progressive-relapsing multiple sclerosis courses.

Points from the study as a whole: Multiple sclerosis patients had significantly lower normalized Chao1 diversity than controls. Samples prepared in the same batch strongly co-clustered by F measure. Relative to controls, patients had five TRBV segments at higher frequency, with TRBV5-6, TRBV5-1 and TRBV20-1 among these.

The TCR beta cDNA libraries contained unique molecular identifiers. T cells numbering roughly 0.85 to 11 million gave rise to some 500,000 cDNA molecules. From the PCR reads, TCRdb called clonotypes with MiXCR, one entry per CDR3 protein. The table has about 810,000 distinct CDR3 sequences, approximately 53% seen once; the top ten hold 4.6%. V dropped 5 bases and J dropped 4 bases, with 17 bases sitting between them. CDR3 length: 15 residues. CDR1 is DFQATT, CDR2 SNEGSKA, per germline (reference sequence). The sample consisted of blood. The receptor's source is a girl between 10 and 17 years old with multiple sclerosis. This chain uses TRBV20-1 with TRBJ2-2; possible D gene TRBD1, 5 bases. The CDR3 DNA reads as TGCAGTGCTCGTTCGGGCAGGGTTTTCACCGGGGAGCTGTTTTTT. This gives the protein CSARSGRVFTGELFF.